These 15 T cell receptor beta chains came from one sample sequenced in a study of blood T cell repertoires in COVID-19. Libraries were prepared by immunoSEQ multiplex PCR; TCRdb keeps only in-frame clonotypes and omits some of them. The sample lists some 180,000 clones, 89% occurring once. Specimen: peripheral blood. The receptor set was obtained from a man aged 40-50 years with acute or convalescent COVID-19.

The CDR3 protein is CASSLASPVAADTQYF. The CDR3 DNA is TGCGCCAGCAGCTTGGCTAGCCCTGTCGCCGCAGATACGCAGTATTTT. The J gene is TRBJ2-3, the V gene TRBV5-1; D is perhaps TRBD2 (5 bases). The ends were cut back, 0 bases at V and 4 bases at J, with 15 bases in the middle. The CDR3 covers 16 residues. Germline CDR1 and CDR2: SGHRS and YFSETQ.

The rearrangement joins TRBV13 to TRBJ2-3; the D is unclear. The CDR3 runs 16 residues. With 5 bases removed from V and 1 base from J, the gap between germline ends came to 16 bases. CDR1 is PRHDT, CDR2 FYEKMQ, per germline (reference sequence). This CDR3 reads CASSNDPTGGTDTQYF. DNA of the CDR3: TGTGCCAGCAGCAATGACCCGACTGGCGGCACAGATACGCAGTATTTT.

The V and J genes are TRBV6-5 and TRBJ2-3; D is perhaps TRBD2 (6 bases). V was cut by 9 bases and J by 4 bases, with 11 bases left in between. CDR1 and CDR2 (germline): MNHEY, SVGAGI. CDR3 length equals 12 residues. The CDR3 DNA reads TGTGCCAGTTCCTTAGCGGCAGATACGCAGTATTTT. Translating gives CASSLAADTQYF.

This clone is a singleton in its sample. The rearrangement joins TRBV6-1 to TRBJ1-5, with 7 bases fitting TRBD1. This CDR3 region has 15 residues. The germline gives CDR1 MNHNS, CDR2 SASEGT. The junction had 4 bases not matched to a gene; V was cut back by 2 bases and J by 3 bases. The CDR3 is CASSENRGPNQPQHF. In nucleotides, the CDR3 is TGTGCCAGCAGTGAAAACAGGGGCCCCAATCAGCCCCAGCATTTT.

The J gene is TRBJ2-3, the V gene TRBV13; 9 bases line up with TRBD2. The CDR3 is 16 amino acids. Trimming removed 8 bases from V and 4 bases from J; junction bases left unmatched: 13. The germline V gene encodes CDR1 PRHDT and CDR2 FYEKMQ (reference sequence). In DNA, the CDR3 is TGTGCCAGCGCCAGCGGGGGGTTGGGTCAGGCAGATACGCAGTATTTT. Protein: CASASGGLGQADTQYF. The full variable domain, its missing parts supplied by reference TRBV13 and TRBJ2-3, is AAGVIQSPRHLIKEKRETATLKCYPIPRHDTVYWYQQGPGQDPQFLISFYEKMQSDKGSIPDRFSAQQFSDYHSELNMSSLELGDSALYFCASASGGLGQADTQYFGPGTRLTVL.

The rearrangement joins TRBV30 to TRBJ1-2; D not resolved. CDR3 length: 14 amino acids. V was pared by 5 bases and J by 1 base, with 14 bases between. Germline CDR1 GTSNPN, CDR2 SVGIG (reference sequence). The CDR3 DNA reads TGTGCCTGGGGGATCAACCCCTATAACTATGGCTACACCTTC. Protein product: CAWGINPYNYGYTF.

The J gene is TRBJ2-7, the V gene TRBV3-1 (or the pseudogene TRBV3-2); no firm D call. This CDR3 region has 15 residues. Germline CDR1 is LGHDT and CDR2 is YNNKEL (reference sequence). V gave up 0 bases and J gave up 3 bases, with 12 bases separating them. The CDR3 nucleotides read TGTGCCAGCAGCCAAGATCACAGCCCAAACTACGAGCAGTACTTC. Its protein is CASSQDHSPNYEQYF.

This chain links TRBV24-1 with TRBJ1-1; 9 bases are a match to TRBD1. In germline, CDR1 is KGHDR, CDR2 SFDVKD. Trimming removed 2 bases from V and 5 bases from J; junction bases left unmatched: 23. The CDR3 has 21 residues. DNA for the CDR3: TGTGCCACCAGTGATTCCCCCTTTTTTCTAAGACAGGGGGTAGTAGGGACTGAAGCTTTCTTT. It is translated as CATSDSPFFLRQGVVGTEAFF.

Here the CDR3 DNA reads TGTGCCAGCAGCTCCGTAGCGGGGGGGCCGAATTTTCGGCAGTTCTTC. Protein product: CASSSVAGGPNFRQFF. The rearrangement uses TRBV7-3 and TRBJ2-1, with 11 bases that match TRBD2. The CDR3 is 16 amino acids. Germline loops: CDR1 SGHTA, CDR2 FQGTGA. V shed 4 bases and J 12 bases; nucleotides not matched to a gene: 14.

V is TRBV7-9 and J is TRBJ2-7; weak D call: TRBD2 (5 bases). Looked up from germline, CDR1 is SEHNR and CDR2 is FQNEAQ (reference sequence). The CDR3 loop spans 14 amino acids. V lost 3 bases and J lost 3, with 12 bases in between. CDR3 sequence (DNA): TGTGCCAGCAGCTTTGAAGGAGGCAGCTACGAGCAGTACTTC. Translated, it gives CASSFEGGSYEQYF.

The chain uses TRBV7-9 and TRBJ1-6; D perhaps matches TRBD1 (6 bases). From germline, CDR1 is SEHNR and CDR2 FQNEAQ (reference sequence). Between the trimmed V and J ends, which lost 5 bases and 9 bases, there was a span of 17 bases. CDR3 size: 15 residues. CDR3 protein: CASSALGGASSPLHF. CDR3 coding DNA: TGTGCCAGCAGCGCCCTGGGGGGGGCCAGTTCACCCCTCCACTTT.

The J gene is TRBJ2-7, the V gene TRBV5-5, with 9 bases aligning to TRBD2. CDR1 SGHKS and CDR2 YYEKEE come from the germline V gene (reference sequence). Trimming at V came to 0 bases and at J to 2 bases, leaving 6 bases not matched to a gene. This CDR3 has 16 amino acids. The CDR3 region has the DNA TGTGCCAGCAGCTTGGCGGTAGCGGGGGCCCCCTACGAGCAGTACTTC. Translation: CASSLAVAGAPYEQYF.

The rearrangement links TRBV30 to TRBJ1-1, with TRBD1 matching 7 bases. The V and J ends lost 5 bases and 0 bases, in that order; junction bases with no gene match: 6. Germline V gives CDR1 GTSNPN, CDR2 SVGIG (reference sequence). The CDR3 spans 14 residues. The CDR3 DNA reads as TGTGCCTGGGGTTTGGGGACAGTGAACACTGAAGCTTTCTTT. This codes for CAWGLGTVNTEAFF.

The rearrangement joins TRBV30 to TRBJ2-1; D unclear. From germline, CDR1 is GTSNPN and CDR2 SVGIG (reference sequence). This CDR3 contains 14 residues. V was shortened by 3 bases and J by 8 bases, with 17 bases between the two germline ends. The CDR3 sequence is CAWSLFSRLDEQFF. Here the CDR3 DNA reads TGTGCCTGGAGCCTATTCTCCCGTTTGGATGAGCAGTTCTTC.

The CDR3 DNA reads TGTGCCAGCAGCGCTCGATCAGGGGGCCCCTACGAGCAGTACTTC. Its translation: CASSARSGGPYEQYF. The chain couples TRBV5-6 to TRBJ2-7, with 8 bases matching TRBD1. J lost 2 bases, V lost 4 bases, and 8 bases had no gene match. There are 15 residues in the CDR3. CDR1 is SGHDT and CDR2 is YYEEEE in the germline V gene.